This entry is about one T cell receptor beta chain. Its cognate antigen is unknown. The sample belongs to a study of T cell repertoires in cytomegalovirus infection. MiXCR, run by TCRdb on the reads, gives a single entry per CDR3 protein. This table has roughly 920,000 distinct CDR3 sequences, roughly 31% appearing once. Germline V gene lookup returns CDR1 SGHRS and CDR2 YFSETQ. The CDR3 covers 15 residues. Trimming cost V 5 bases and J 4 bases, with 18 bases left between them. Findings and limits, study-wide: The cumulative frequency of public TCR beta families identified carriers of CMV plus the relevant HLA. CMV-specific TCR beta clonotypes restricted by HLA-C were the ones dominating the ex vivo response.

This chain joins TRBV5-1 and TRBJ1-2; D is unresolved. Sample: cultured CD8+ T cells from PBMCs, taken from culture after CMV antigen stimulation. The sequence derives from a human donor in good health (CMV status not recorded). Some clones in this sample may be carry-over from other donors' samples. In DNA, the CDR3 is TGCGCCAGCAGGCCCCCGGGAATGGAGAGCTATGGCTACACCTTC. Protein sequence: CASRPPGMESYGYTF.